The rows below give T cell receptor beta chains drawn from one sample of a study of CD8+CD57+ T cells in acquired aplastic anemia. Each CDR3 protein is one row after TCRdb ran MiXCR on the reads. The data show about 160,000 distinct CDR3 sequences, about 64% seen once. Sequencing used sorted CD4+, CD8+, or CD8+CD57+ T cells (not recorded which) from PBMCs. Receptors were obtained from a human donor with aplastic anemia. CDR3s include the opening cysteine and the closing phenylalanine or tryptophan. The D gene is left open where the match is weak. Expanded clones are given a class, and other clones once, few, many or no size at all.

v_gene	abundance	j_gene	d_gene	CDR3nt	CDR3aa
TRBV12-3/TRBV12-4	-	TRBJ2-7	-	TGTGCCAGCAGTTTAGATCTAGGACAGCCCTACGAGCAGTACTTC	CASSLDLGQPYEQYF
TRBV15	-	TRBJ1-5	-	TGTGCCACCAGCAGGGGACCCGCTAGCAATCAGCCCCAGCATTTT	CATSRGPASNQPQHF
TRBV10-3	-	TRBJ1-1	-	TGTGCCATCAGGGAGACAGGCTCATCTGAAGCTTTCTTT	CAIRETGSSEAFF
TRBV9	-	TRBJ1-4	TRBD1	TGTGCCAGCAGCGTAGGAGCGCCAGGGGGTGAAAAACTGTTTTTT	CASSVGAPGGEKLFF
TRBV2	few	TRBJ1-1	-	TGTGCCAGCAGTGCACTAGTGGGGGTTGACACTGAAGCTTTCTTT	CASSALVGVDTEAFF
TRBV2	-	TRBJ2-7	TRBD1	TGTGCCAGCAGCCCCCTCGGACAGGGAACCTACGAGCAGTACTTC	CASSPLGQGTYEQYF
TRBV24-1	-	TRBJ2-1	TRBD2	TGTGCCACCAGTCCTTCTAGCGGGAGGGCCGGTGAGCAGTTCTTC	CATSPSSGRAGEQFF
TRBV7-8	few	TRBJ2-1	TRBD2	TGTGCCAGCAGCTTCCTCCCGCCGGGACTACGTTGGGATGAGCAGTTCTTC	CASSFLPPGLRWDEQFF
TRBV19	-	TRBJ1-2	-	TGTGCCAGTAGTATAGGTAGTTACAGGGAACATAATGGCTACACCTTC	CASSIGSYREHNGYTF
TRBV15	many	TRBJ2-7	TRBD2	TGTGCCACCAGCTGGCCCCCCGGGACTAGCAGGAACGAGCAGTACTTC	CATSWPPGTSRNEQYF
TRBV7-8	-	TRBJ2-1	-	TGTGCCAGCAGCTTCTTCGAGGGCTCCTACAATGAGCAGTTCTTC	CASSFFEGSYNEQFF
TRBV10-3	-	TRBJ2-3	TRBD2	TGTGCCATCAGCGAACCGGGACTAGCTCCAGATACGCAGTATTTT	CAISEPGLAPDTQYF
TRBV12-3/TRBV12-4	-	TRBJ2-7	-	TGTGCCAGCAGTTACGACGGCCTCTACGAGCAGTACTTC	CASSYDGLYEQYF
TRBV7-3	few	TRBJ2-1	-	TGTGCCAGCAGCTTAACGGACTCCCTCACCTCCTACAATGAGCAGTTCTTC	CASSLTDSLTSYNEQFF
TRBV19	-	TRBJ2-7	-	TGTGCCAGTAGTTATATCGCCGTAGGGTACGAGCAGTACTTC	CASSYIAVGYEQYF
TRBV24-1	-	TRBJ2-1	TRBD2	TGTGCCACCAGTGACTCTAGCGGGGGCATCTACAATGAGCAGTTCTTC	CATSDSSGGIYNEQFF
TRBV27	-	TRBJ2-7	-	TGTGCCAGCAGCTATTCAAGGAGACAAACCTCCTCCGAGCAGTACTTC	CASSYSRRQTSSEQYF
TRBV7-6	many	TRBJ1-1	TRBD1	TGTGCCAGCAGCGGACAGGTTTTGGACACTGAAGCTTTCTTT	CASSGQVLDTEAFF
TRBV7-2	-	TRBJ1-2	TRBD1	TGTGCCAGCAGCCAGGGACAGGGGTACTATGGCTACACCTTC	CASSQGQGYYGYTF
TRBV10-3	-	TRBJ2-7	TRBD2	TGTGCCATCAGTGAGTCCCTAGCGGGAGGAAGGTACGAGCAGTACTTC	CAISESLAGGRYEQYF
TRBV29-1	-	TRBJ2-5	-	TGCAGCGTTGAAGGGAGGGGAGGGGGGATCGGGGCAGAGACCCAGTACTTC	CSVEGRGGGIGAETQYF
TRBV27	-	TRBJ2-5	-	TGTGCCAGCAGTTTATCAGGGGCTGGAGAGACCCAGTACTTC	CASSLSGAGETQYF
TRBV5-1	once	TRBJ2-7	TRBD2	TGCGCCAGCAGCCTAGCGGAGTCCTACGAGCAGTACTTC	CASSLAESYEQYF
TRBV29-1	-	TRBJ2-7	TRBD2	TGCAGCGTAGCTACCCCGGTAGGACTAGCGGTTTACGAGCAGTACTTC	CSVATPVGLAVYEQYF
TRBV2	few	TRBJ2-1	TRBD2	TGTGCCAGCAGTGACGGGGGGGAGCAGTTCTTC	CASSDGGEQFF
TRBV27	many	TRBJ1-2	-	TGTGCCAGCAGCGATTCAGGGTTTATTAAGGGCTACACCTTC	CASSDSGFIKGYTF
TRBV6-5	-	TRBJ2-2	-	TGTGCCACCGTACATGGTTCCGGGGAGCTGTTTTTT	CATVHGSGELFF
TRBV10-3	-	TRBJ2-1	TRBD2	TGTGCCATCAGTGTGGGGGGGAGGGCCGAGCAGTTCTTC	CAISVGGRAEQFF
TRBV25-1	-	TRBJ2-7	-	TGTGCCAGCAGCAAGGACCAGGGTTTCCACGAGCAGTACTTC	CASSKDQGFHEQYF
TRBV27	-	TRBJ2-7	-	TGTGCCAGCAGTTTATCGGGGGGGGCAACCTACGAGCAGTACTTC	CASSLSGGATYEQYF
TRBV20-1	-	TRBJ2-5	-	TGCAGTGCTAGAGTGGGTGAAGAGACCCAGTACTTC	CSARVGEETQYF
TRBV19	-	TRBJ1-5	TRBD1	TGTGCCAGTAGTATTGACAGGGTCCCCAATCAGCCCCAGCATTTT	CASSIDRVPNQPQHF
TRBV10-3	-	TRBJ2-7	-	TGTGCCATCAGTCCATCAGGAGGGGTAATGGAGCAGTACTTC	CAISPSGGVMEQYF
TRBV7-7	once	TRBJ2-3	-	TGTGCCAGCAGCTTAGAAGCTGGGAATACGCAGTATTTT	CASSLEAGNTQYF
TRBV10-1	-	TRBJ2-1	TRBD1	TGCGCCAGCAGTCCCTTGGGGACAGGGGAGTACAATGAGCAGTTCTTC	CASSPLGTGEYNEQFF
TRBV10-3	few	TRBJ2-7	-	TGTGCCATCAGTGAGTCTCCATACGAGCAGTACTTC	CAISESPYEQYF
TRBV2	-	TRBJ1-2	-	TGTGCCAGCAGAGGACAGCAATATGGCTACACCTTC	CASRGQQYGYTF
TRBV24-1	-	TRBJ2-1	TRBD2	TGTGCCACCAGTGATCCTCAACTAGCGGGAACGGCCAATGAGCAGTTCTTC	CATSDPQLAGTANEQFF
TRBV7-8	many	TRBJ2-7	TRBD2	TGTGCCAGCAGCTTAGTTGCTAGCGGGAGGGAGCAGTACTTC	CASSLVASGREQYF
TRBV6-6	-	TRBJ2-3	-	TGTGCCAGCAGCACCGGGACGTATGGGAAGGATACGCAGTATTTT	CASSTGTYGKDTQYF
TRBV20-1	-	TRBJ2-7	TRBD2	TGCAGTGCTAGAGTGGGTAGCGCGGGAGAAGCTCTCGAGCAGTACTTC	CSARVGSAGEALEQYF
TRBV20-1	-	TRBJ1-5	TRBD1	TGCAGTGCTAGACCGGACAGGAATCAGCCCCAGCATTTT	CSARPDRNQPQHF
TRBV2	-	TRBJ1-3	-	TGTGCCAGCAGTGGCCGCTATCGCTCTGGAAACACCATATATTTT	CASSGRYRSGNTIYF
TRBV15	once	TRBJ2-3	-	TGTGCCACCAGCAGAGAAGTCAGGGGCACAGATACGCAGTATTTT	CATSREVRGTDTQYF
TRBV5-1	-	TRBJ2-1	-	TGTGCCAGCAGCGTAGGCAATGAGCAGCTCTTC	CASSVGNEQLF
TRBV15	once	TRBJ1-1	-	TGTGCCACCAGCAGAGACAGGAAGGCTTTCTTT	CATSRDRKAFF